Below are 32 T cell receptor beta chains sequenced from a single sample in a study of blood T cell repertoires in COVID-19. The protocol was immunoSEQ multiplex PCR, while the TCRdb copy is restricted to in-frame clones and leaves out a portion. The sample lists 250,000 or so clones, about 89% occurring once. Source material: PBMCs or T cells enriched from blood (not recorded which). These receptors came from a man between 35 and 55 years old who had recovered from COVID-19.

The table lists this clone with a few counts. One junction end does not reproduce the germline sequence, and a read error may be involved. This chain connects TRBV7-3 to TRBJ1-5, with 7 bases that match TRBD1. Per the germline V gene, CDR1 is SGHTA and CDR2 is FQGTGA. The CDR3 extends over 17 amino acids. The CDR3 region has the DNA TGTTCCAGCAGCCGACCGACAGGGTCTGGTAGCAATCAGCCCCAGCATTTT. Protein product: CSSSRPTGSGSNQPQHF.

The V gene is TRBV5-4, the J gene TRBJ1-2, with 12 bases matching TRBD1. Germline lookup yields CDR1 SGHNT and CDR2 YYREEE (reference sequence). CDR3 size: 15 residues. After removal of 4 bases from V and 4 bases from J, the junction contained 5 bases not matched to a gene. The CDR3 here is CASSGGTGGVYGYTF. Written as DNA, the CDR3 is TGTGCCAGCAGCGGAGGGACAGGGGGCGTCTATGGCTACACCTTC.

CDR3 DNA sequence: TGTGCCAGCAGTGGGTCCCGGGGTTCCTACGAGCAGTACTTC. This encodes CASSGSRGSYEQYF. J is TRBJ2-7 and V is TRBV27; D might be TRBD2 (5 bases). The germline V gene encodes CDR1 MNHEY and CDR2 SMNVEV (reference sequence). CDR3 length: 14 residues. V was shortened by 5 bases and J by 1 base, with 12 bases between the two germline ends.

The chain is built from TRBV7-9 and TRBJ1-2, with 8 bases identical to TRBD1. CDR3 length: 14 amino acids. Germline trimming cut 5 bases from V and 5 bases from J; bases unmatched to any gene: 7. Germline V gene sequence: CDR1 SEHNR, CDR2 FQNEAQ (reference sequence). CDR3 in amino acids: CASSPRTGYYGYTF. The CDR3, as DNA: TGTGCCAGCAGCCCACGGACAGGGTATTATGGCTACACCTTC. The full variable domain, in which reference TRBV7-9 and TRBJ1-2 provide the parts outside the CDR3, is DTGVSQNPRHKITKRGQNVTFRCDPISEHNRLYWYRQTLGQGPEFLTYFQNEAQLEKSRLLSDRFSAERPKGSFSTLEIQRTEQGDSAMYLCASSPRTGYYGYTFGSGTRLTVV.

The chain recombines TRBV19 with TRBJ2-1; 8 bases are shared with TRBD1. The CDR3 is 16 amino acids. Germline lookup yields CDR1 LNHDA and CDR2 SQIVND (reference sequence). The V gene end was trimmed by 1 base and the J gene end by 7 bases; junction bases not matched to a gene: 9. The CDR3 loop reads CASSIGQGALVNEQFF. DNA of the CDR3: TGTGCCAGTAGTATAGGCCAGGGGGCATTGGTTAATGAGCAGTTCTTC.

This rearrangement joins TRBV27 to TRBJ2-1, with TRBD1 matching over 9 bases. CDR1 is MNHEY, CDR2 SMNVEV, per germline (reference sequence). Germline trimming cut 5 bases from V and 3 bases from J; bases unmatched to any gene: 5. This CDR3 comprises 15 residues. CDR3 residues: CASSPGTGYYNEQFF. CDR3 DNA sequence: TGTGCCAGCAGTCCCGGGACAGGGTACTACAATGAGCAGTTCTTC.

CDR3 nucleotide sequence: TGTGCCAGCAGCCTCGGACAGGGCAGCACGCCCCAGCATTTT. The encoded protein is CASSLGQGSTPQHF. V and J are TRBV6-5 and TRBJ1-5, with 8 nucleotides matching TRBD1. CDR3 length: 14 amino acids. Germline V gene lookup returns CDR1 MNHEY and CDR2 SVGAGI. V was pared by 6 bases and J by 9 bases, with 10 bases of the junction left unmatched.

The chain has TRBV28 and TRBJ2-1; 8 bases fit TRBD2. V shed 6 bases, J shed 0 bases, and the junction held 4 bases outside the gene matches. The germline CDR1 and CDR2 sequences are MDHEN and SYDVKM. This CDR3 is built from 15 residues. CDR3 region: CASSRSGNSYNEQFF. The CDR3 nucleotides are TGTGCCAGCAGCCGTAGCGGGAACTCCTACAATGAGCAGTTCTTC. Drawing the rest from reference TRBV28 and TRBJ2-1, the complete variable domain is DVKVTQSSRYLVKRTGEKVFLECVQDMDHENMFWYRQDPGLGLRLIYFSYDVKMKEKGDIPEGYSVSREKKERFSLILESASTNQTSMYLCASSRSGNSYNEQFFGPGTRLTVL.

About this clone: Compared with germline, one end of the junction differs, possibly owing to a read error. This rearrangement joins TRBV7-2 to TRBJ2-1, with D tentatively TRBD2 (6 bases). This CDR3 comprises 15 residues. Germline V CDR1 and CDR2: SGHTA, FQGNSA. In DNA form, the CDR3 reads TGTGCCAGCAGATTAGGGAGGTTCTCCTACAATGAGCAGTTCTTC. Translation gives CASRLGRFSYNEQFF.

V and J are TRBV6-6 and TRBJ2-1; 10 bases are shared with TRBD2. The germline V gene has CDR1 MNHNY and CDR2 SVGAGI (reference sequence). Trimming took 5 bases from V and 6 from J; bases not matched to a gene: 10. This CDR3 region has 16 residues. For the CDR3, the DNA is TGTGCCAGCAGTAACGGGGCTAGCGGGGGAGGCAATGAGCAGTTCTTC. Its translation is CASSNGASGGGNEQFF.

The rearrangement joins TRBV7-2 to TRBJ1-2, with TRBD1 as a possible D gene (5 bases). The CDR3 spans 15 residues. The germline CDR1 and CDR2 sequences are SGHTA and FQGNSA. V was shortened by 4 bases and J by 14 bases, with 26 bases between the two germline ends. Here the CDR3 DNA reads TGTGCCAGCAGCTCGAGGGACTTACAGTACTATGGCTGTACCTTC. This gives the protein CASSSRDLQYYGCTF.

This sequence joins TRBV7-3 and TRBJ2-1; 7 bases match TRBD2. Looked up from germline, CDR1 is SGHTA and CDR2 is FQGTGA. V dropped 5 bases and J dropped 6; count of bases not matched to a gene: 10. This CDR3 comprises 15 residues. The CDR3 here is CASSPQAWGGNEQFF. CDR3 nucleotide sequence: TGTGCCAGCAGCCCGCAGGCTTGGGGGGGCAATGAGCAGTTCTTC.

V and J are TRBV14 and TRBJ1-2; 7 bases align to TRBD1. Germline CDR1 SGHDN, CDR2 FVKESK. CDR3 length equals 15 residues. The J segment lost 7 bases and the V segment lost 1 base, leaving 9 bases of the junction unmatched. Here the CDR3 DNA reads TGTGCCAGCAGCCAAGCCGCGACAGGGATCTCTGGCTACACCTTC. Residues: CASSQAATGISGYTF.

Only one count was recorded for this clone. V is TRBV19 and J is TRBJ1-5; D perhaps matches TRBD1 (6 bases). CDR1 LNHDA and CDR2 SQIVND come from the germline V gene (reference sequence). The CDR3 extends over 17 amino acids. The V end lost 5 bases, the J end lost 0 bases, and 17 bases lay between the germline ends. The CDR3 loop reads CASSSHLDRYSNQPQHF. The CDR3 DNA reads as TGTGCCAGTAGTTCCCACCTCGACAGGTATAGCAATCAGCCCCAGCATTTT.

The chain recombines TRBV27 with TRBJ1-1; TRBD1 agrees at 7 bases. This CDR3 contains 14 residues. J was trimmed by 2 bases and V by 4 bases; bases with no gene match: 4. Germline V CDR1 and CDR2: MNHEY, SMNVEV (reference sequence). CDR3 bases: TGTGCCAGCAGTTCGACAGGGCTTAACACTGAAGCTTTCTTT. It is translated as CASSSTGLNTEAFF.

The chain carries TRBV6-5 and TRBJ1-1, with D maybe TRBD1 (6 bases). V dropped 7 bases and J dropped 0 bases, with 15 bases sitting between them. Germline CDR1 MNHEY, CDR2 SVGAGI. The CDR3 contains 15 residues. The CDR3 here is CASTTSQGMNTEAFF. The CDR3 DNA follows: TGTGCCAGCACTACATCCCAGGGGATGAACACTGAAGCTTTCTTT.

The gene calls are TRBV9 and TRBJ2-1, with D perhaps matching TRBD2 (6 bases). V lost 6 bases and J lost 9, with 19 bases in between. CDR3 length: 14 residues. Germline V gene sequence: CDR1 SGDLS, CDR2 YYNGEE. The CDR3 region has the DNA TGTGCCAGCAAGGAGGGCTACTTCGAGGGTGAGCAGTTCTTC. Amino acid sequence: CASKEGYFEGEQFF. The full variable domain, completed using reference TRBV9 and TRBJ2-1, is DSGVTQTPKHLITATGQRVTLRCSPRSGDLSVYWYQQSLDQGLQFLIQYYNGEERAKGNILERFSAQQFPDLHSELNLSSLELGDSALYFCASKEGYFEGEQFFGPGTRLTVL.

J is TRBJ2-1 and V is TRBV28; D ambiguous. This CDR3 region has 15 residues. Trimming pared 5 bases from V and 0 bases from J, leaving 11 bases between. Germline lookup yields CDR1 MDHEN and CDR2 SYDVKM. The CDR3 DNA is TGTGCCAGCAGTCTCGCGGTTCGCTCCTACAATGAGCAGTTCTTC. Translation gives CASSLAVRSYNEQFF.

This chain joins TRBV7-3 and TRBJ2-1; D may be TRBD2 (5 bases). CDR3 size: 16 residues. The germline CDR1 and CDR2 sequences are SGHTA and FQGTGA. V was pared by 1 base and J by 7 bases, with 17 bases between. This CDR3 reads CASSLKPGWVENEQFF. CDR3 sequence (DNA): TGTGCCAGCAGCTTAAAGCCGGGATGGGTGGAGAATGAGCAGTTCTTC.

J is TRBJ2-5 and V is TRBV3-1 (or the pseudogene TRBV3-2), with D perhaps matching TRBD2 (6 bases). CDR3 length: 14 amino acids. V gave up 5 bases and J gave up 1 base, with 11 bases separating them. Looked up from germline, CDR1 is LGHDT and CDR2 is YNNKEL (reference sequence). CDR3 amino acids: CASSEHGGQETQYF. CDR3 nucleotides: TGTGCCAGCAGCGAGCACGGGGGCCAAGAGACCCAGTACTTC.

The CDR3, as DNA: TGTGCCAGCAGCCCGGGACAGGGAATGAACACTGAAGCTTTCTTT. This gives the protein CASSPGQGMNTEAFF. V usage is TRBV7-6 and J usage is TRBJ1-1; 9 bases fit TRBD1. V was pared by 5 bases and J by 0 bases, with 4 bases of the junction left unmatched. Germline V CDR1 and CDR2: SGHVS, FNYEAQ. The CDR3 runs to 15 residues.

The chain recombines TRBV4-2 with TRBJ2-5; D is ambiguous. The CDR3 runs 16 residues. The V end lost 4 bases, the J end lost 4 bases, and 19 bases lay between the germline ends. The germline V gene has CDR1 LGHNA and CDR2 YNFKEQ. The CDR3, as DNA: TGTGCCAGCAGCCGAGCAGCGTCCTCTAAGGCAGAGACCCAGTACTTC. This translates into CASSRAASSKAETQYF.

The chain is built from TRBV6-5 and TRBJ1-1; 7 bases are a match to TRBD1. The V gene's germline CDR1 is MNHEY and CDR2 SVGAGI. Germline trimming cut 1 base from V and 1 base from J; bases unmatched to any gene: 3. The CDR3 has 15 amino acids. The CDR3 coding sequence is TGTGCCAGCAGTTACTTTGGACAGGCGAACACTGAAGCTTTCTTT. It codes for CASSYFGQANTEAFF.

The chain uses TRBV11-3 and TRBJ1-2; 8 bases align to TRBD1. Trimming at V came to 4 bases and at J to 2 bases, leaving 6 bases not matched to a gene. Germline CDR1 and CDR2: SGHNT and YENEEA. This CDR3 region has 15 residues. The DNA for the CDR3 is TGTGCCAGCAGCTCGGGGGACAGGACAAACTATGGCTACACCTTC. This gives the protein CASSSGDRTNYGYTF.

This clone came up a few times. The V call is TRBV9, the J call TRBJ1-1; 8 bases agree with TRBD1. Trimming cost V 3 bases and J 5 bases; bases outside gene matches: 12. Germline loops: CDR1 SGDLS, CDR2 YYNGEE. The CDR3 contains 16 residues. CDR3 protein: CASSGGQGLGWTEAFF. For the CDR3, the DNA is TGTGCCAGCAGCGGTGGACAGGGTTTGGGGTGGACTGAAGCTTTCTTT.

This CDR3 reads CATSDPSEVSGELFF. DNA for the CDR3: TGTGCCACCAGTGATCCGTCCGAGGTGTCCGGGGAGCTGTTTTTT. The chain uses TRBV24-1 and TRBJ2-2; D is unresolved. This CDR3 has 15 residues. Germline lookup yields CDR1 KGHDR and CDR2 SFDVKD. Trimming took off 3 bases at V and 6 bases at J, with 13 bases between the two ends.

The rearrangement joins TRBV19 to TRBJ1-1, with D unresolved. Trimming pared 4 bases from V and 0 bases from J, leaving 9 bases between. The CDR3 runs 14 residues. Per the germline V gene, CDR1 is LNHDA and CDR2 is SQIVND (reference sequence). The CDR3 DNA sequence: TGTGCCAGTAGTAGCGACGGGTTGAACACTGAAGCTTTCTTT. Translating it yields CASSSDGLNTEAFF. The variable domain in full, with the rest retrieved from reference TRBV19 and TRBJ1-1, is DGGITQSPKYLFRKEGQNVTLSCEQNLNHDAMYWYRQDPGQGLRLIYYSQIVNDFQKGDIAEGYSVSREKKESFPLTVTSAQKNPTAFYLCASSSDGLNTEAFFGQGTRLTVV.

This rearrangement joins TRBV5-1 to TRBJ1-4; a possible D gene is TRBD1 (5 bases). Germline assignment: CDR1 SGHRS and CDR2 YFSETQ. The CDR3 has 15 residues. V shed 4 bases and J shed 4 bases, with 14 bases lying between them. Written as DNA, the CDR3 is TGCGCCAGCAGCCCCAGGGATCCCCTTAATGAAAAACTGTTTTTT. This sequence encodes CASSPRDPLNEKLFF.

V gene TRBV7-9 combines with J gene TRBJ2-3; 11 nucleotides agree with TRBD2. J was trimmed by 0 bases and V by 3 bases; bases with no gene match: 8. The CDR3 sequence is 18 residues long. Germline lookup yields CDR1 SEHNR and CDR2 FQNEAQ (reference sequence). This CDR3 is CASSFSQTSGTSTDTQYF. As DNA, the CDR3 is TGTGCCAGCAGCTTTTCCCAGACTAGCGGGACTAGCACAGATACGCAGTATTTT. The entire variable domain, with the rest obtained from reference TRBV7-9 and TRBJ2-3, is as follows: DTGVSQNPRHKITKRGQNVTFRCDPISEHNRLYWYRQTLGQGPEFLTYFQNEAQLEKSRLLSDRFSAERPKGSFSTLEIQRTEQGDSAMYLCASSFSQTSGTSTDTQYFGPGTRLTVL.

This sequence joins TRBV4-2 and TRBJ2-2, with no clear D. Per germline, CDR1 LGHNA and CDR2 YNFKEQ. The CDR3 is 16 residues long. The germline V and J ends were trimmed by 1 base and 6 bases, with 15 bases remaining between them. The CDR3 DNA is TGTGCCAGCAGCCAAGGGCTTGGTATTGGTTCCGGGGAGCTGTTTTTT. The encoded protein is CASSQGLGIGSGELFF.

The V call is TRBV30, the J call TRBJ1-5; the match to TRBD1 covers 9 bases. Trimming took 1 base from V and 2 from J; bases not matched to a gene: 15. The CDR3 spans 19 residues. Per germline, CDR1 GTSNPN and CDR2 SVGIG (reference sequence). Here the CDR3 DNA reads TGTGCCTGGAGTGGGATTGCGGGACAGGGTTATACGGGCAATCAGCCCCAGCATTTT. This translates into CAWSGIAGQGYTGNQPQHF.

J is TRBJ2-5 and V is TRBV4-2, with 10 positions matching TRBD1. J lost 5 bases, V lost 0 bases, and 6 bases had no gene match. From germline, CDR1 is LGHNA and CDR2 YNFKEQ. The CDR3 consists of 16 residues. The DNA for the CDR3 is TGTGCCAGCAGCCAAGAAGAGACAGGGGGCGGGGAGACCCAGTACTTC. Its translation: CASSQEETGGGETQYF.